A selection of T cell receptor beta chains follows, all from one sample in a study of response to subunit inactivated influenza vaccine. MiXCR, run by TCRdb on the RT-PCR reads, gives a single entry per CDR3 protein. Of about 520,000 distinct CDR3 sequences listed, over 9.5% were seen once; the top ten hold less than 15%. The sample here was PBMCs from blood, taken more than 35 days after vaccination. All receptors come from a man aged 50 to 60 who received an inactivated influenza vaccine. CDR3s include the opening cysteine and the closing phenylalanine or tryptophan. Each record gives: CDR3 protein, CDR3 DNA, V gene, D gene, J gene, clone size. D genes are given only for firm matches. The listing skips clone size in some rows; elsewhere it reads once, few, many or a size class.

CDR3aa: CASSFVQGQNQPQHF
CDR3nt: TGTGCCAGCAGTTTTGTTCAGGGACAGAATCAGCCCCAGCATTTT
v_gene: TRBV12-3/TRBV12-4
d_gene: TRBD1
j_gene: TRBJ1-5
abundance: -

CDR3aa: CASSLDWVPEDEQYF
CDR3nt: TGTGCCAGCAGCTTAGACTGGGTCCCTGAGGACGAGCAGTACTTC
v_gene: TRBV11-2
d_gene: -
j_gene: TRBJ2-7
abundance: few

CDR3aa: CSAPSRTGEMGRAFF
CDR3nt: TGCAGTGCTCCCTCTCGGACAGGTGAAATGGGGAGGGCTTTCTTT
v_gene: TRBV20-1
d_gene: TRBD1
j_gene: TRBJ1-1
abundance: -

CDR3aa: CSARASYNSPLHF
CDR3nt: TGCAGTGCAAGGGCTTCTTATAATTCACCCCTCCACTTT
v_gene: TRBV20-1
d_gene: -
j_gene: TRBJ1-6
abundance: -

CDR3aa: CASSLRGTSTDTQYF
CDR3nt: TGCGCCAGCAGCTTGCGGGGGACTAGCACAGATACGCAGTATTTT
v_gene: TRBV5-1
d_gene: -
j_gene: TRBJ2-3
abundance: many

CDR3aa: CASSQGSPGNEQFF
CDR3nt: TGTGCCAGCAGCCAAGGATCCCCTGGGAATGAGCAGTTCTTC
v_gene: TRBV4-2
d_gene: -
j_gene: TRBJ2-1
abundance: few

CDR3aa: CASRGGRTSPLHF
CDR3nt: TGTGCCAGCAGGGGGGGAAGGACCTCGCCCCTCCACTTT
v_gene: TRBV25-1
d_gene: -
j_gene: TRBJ1-6
abundance: many

CDR3aa: CSAPRQGSRNEQFF
CDR3nt: TGCAGTGCCCCGAGACAGGGCTCTCGCAATGAGCAGTTCTTC
v_gene: TRBV20-1
d_gene: TRBD1
j_gene: TRBJ2-1
abundance: many

CDR3aa: CASSADRGETQYF
CDR3nt: TGTGCCAGCAGCGCGGACAGGGGGGAGACCCAGTACTTC
v_gene: TRBV7-2
d_gene: TRBD1
j_gene: TRBJ2-5
abundance: -

CDR3aa: CASRDRVFAVGTEAFF
CDR3nt: TGTGCCAGCAGGGACAGGGTCTTCGCGGTGGGCACTGAAGCTTTCTTT
v_gene: TRBV6-1
d_gene: TRBD1
j_gene: TRBJ1-1
abundance: few

CDR3aa: CASSPRENTQYF
CDR3nt: TGTGCCAGCAGCCCCAGGGAAAATACGCAGTATTTT
v_gene: TRBV5-6
d_gene: -
j_gene: TRBJ2-3
abundance: -

CDR3aa: CASSLANRAGGLNEQFF
CDR3nt: TGTGCCAGCAGCTTAGCTAATAGGGCAGGGGGCCTCAATGAGCAGTTCTTC
v_gene: TRBV7-8
d_gene: TRBD1
j_gene: TRBJ2-1
abundance: many

CDR3aa: CASTPATFEAFF
CDR3nt: TGTGCCAGCACCCCGGCGACCTTCGAAGCTTTCTTT
v_gene: TRBV2
d_gene: -
j_gene: TRBJ1-1
abundance: -